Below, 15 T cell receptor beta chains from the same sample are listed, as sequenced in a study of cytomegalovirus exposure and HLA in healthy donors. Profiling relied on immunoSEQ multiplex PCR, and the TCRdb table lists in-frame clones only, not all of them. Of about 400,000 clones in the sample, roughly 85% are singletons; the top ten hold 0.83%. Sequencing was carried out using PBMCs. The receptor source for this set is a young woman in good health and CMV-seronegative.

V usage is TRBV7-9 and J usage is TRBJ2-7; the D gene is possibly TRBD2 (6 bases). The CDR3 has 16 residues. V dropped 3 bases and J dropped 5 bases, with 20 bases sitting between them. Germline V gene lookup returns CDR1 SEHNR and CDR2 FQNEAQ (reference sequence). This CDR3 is CASSFRDGKAGHEQYF. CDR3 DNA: TGTGCCAGCAGCTTCCGGGACGGAAAAGCGGGCCACGAGCAGTACTTC.

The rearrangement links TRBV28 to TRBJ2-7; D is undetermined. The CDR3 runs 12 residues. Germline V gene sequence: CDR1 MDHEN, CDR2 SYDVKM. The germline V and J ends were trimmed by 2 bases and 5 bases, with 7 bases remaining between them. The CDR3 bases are TGTGCCAGCAGTTTAAGCCCCCACGAGCAGTACTTC. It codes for CASSLSPHEQYF.

This CDR3 reads CASSVEGTRNTGELFF. CDR3 in DNA: TGTGCCAGCAGCGTAGAGGGGACACGGAACACCGGGGAGCTGTTTTTT. The chain couples TRBV9 to TRBJ2-2, with a weak D call TRBD1 (6 bases). Germline V gene sequence: CDR1 SGDLS, CDR2 YYNGEE. V was trimmed by 0 bases and J by 1 base, leaving 10 bases between them. The CDR3 consists of 16 residues.

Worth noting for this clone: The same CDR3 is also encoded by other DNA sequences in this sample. The CDR3 sequence: CASSRTGEGANEKLFF. The CDR3 nucleotides are TGCGCCAGCAGCCGGACAGGGGAAGGTGCTAATGAAAAACTGTTTTTT. The V and J genes are TRBV5-1 and TRBJ1-4; 9 positions match TRBD1. Germline-derived CDR1 and CDR2 are SGHRS and YFSETQ. Trimming cost V 4 bases and J 3 bases; bases outside gene matches: 7. The CDR3 sequence is 16 residues long. Variable domain in full (rest from reference TRBV5-1 and TRBJ1-4): KAGVTQTPRYLIKTRGQQVTLSCSPISGHRSVSWYQQTPGQGLQFLFEYFSETQRNKGNFPGRFSGRQFSNSRSEMNVSTLELGDSALYLCASSRTGEGANEKLFFGSGTQLSVL.

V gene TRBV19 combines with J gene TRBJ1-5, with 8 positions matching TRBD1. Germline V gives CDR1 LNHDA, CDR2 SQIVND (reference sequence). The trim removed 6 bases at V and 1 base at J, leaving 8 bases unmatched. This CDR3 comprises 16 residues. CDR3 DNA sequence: TGTGCCAGTAGGGACAGGGAGGCTCGGAGCAATCAGCCCCAGCATTTT. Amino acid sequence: CASRDREARSNQPQHF.

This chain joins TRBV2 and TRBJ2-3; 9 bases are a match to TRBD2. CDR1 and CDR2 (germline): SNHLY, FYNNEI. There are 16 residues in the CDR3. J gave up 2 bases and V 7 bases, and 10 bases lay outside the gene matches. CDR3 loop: CASKVAGGTPTDTQYF. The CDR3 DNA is TGTGCCAGCAAGGTCGCGGGGGGGACACCCACAGATACGCAGTATTTT. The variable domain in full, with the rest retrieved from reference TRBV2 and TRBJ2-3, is EPEVTQTPSHQVTQMGQEVILRCVPISNHLYFYWYRQILGQKVEFLVSFYNNEISEKSEIFDDQFSVERPDGSNFTLKIRSTKLEDSAMYFCASKVAGGTPTDTQYFGPGTRLTVL.

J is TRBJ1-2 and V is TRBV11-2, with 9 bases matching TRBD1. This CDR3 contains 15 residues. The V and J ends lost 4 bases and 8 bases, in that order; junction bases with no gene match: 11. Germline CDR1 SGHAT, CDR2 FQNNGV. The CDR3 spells CASSWDRDRVQGYTF. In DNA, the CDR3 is TGTGCCAGCAGCTGGGACCGGGACAGGGTACAGGGCTACACCTTC.

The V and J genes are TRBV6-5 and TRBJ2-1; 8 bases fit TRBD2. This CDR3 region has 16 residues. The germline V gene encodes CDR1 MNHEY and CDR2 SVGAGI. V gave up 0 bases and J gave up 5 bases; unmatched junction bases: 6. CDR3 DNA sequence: TGTGCCAGCAGTTACTCGGGGCTAGCGGGTCACAATGAGCAGTTCTTC. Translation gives CASSYSGLAGHNEQFF.

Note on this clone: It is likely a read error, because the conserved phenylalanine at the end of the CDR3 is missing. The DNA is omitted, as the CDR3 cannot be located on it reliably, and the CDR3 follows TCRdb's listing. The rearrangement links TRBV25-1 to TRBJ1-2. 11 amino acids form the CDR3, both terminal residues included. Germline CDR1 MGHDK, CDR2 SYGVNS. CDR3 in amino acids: CASSGNLISTV.

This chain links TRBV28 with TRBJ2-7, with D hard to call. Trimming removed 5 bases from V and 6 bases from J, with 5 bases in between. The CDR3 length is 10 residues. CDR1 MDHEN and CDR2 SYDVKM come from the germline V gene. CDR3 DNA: TGTGCCAGCAGTGGAGTCGAGCAGTACTTC. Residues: CASSGVEQYF.

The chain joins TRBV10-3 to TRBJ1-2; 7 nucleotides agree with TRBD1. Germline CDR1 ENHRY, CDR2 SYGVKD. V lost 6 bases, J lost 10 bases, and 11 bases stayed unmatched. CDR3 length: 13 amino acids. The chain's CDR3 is CAISEEAGGDYTF. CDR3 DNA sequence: TGTGCCATCAGCGAGGAGGCAGGGGGTGACTACACCTTC.

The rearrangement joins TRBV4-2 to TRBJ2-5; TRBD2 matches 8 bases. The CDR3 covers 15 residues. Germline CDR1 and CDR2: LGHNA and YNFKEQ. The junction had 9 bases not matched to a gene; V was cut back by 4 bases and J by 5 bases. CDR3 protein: CASSPGGSGDETQYF. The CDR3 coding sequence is TGTGCCAGCAGCCCAGGTGGTAGCGGGGACGAGACCCAGTACTTC.

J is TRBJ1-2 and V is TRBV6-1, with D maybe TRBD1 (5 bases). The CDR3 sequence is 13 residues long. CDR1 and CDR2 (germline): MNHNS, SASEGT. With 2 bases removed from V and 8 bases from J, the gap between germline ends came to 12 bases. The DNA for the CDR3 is TGTGCCAGCAGTGAATCGGGGGGAGGAGGCTACACCTTC. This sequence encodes CASSESGGGGYTF.

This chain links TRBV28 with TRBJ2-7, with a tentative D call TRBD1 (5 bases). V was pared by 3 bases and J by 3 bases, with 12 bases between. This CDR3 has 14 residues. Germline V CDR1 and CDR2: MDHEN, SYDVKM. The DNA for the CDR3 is TGTGCCAGCAGTTTTATGGCAGGGAACTACGAGCAGTACTTC. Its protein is CASSFMAGNYEQYF.

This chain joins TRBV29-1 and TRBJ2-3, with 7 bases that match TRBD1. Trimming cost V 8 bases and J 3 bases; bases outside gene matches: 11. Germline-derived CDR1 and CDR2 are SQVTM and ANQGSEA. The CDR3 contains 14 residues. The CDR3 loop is CSIKPGGVTDTQYF. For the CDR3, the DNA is TGCAGCATAAAACCAGGGGGTGTTACAGATACGCAGTATTTT.